The 27 T cell receptor beta chains reported below all come from one sample, sequenced in a study of shared clonotypes between healthy human individuals. The repertoire was sequenced with immunoSEQ multiplex PCR; TCRdb's copy has only in-frame clones and lacks some. The sample includes about 2.4 million clones, over 85% of them seen just once. Sequencing used naive CD4+ T cells from PBMCs. The subset was: CD45RA+ positively selected. All receptors derive from a man aged 18 to 29 in good health. Some clones in this sample may be carry-over from other donors' samples.

The gene calls are TRBV7-2 and TRBJ2-5; perhaps TRBD1 as D (5 bases). Germline CDR1 is SGHTA and CDR2 is FQGNSA. V was clipped by 1 base and J by 7 bases, with 16 bases between them. This CDR3 has 15 residues. The chain's CDR3 is CASSLGVREGWTQYF. CDR3 coding DNA: TGTGCCAGCAGCTTAGGGGTCAGGGAAGGTTGGACCCAGTACTTC.

Note on this clone: Other DNA sequences in this specimen translate into the identical CDR3. This chain joins TRBV29-1 and TRBJ2-3; D remains unclear. Trimming shortened V by 1 base and J by 2 bases, and 7 bases separated the two germline ends. CDR3 length equals 13 residues. Germline V gene lookup returns CDR1 SQVTM and CDR2 ANQGSEA. As DNA, the CDR3 is TGCAGCGTTGAAGGGAGACTCACAGATACGCAGTATTTT. Amino acids: CSVEGRLTDTQYF.

This sequence joins TRBV5-1 and TRBJ2-5, with 7 bases fitting TRBD2. Germline assignment: CDR1 SGHRS and CDR2 YFSETQ. V lost 2 bases, J lost 2 bases, and 9 bases stayed unmatched. CDR3 size: 16 residues. The DNA of the CDR3 is TGCGCCAGCAGCTTACCCTCTGGCGGGGGACAAGAGACCCAGTACTTC. Its translation: CASSLPSGGGQETQYF.

Details on this clone: Other DNA sequences in this sample translate to the same CDR3. The V gene is TRBV6-5, the J gene TRBJ1-5; 8 nucleotides line up with TRBD1. CDR3 length: 15 residues. V lost 6 bases, J lost 2 bases, and 6 bases stayed unmatched. CDR1 is MNHEY, CDR2 SVGAGI, per germline. The CDR3 is CASRKTGGGNQPQHF. DNA for the CDR3: TGTGCCAGCAGAAAAACAGGGGGGGGCAATCAGCCCCAGCATTTT.

The chain uses TRBV28 and TRBJ2-1; D is uncertain. This CDR3 contains 15 residues. Trimming took off 6 bases at V and 5 bases at J, with 17 bases between the two ends. Per germline, CDR1 MDHEN and CDR2 SYDVKM. The chain's CDR3 is CASSTTRYPDNEQFF. The CDR3 DNA sequence: TGTGCCAGCAGCACGACGAGATACCCTGACAATGAGCAGTTCTTC.

The chain is built from TRBV29-1 and TRBJ2-5; a possible D gene is TRBD2 (5 bases). CDR3 length: 13 amino acids. The germline V gene has CDR1 SQVTM and CDR2 ANQGSEA. V was trimmed by 1 base and J by 11 bases, leaving 17 bases between them. This CDR3 is CSVEGSGLEEQYF. CDR3 sequence (DNA): TGCAGCGTTGAAGGGTCCGGGTTGGAGGAGCAGTACTTC.

The chain combines TRBV10-3 with TRBJ1-2, with a tentative D call TRBD1 (5 bases). This CDR3 has 13 amino acids. Germline-derived CDR1 and CDR2 are ENHRY and SYGVKD. Trimming took off 4 bases at V and 3 bases at J, with 9 bases between the two ends. The CDR3 is CAISAGTDYGYTF. In DNA form, the CDR3 reads TGTGCCATCAGTGCCGGGACGGACTATGGCTACACCTTC.

The chain joins TRBV28 to TRBJ1-2; D call uncertain. CDR3 length: 12 amino acids. CDR1 and CDR2 from the germline V gene are MDHEN and SYDVKM. Trimming removed 7 bases from V and 2 bases from J, with 8 bases in between. CDR3 region: CASTDINYGYTF. CDR3 DNA: TGTGCCAGCACCGACATAAACTATGGCTACACCTTC.

This clone showed up just once. This sequence joins TRBV29-1 and TRBJ2-7; D remains ambiguous. Trimming removed 6 bases at V and 2 bases at J, with 14 bases between. The CDR3 extends over 13 amino acids. Germline values: CDR1 SQVTM, CDR2 ANQGSEA. The CDR3 protein is CSVQYLGPYEQYF. In DNA form, the CDR3 reads TGCAGCGTGCAGTACTTAGGCCCCTACGAGCAGTACTTC.

Here the CDR3 reads CAWANVAGTETQYF. The CDR3 DNA reads as TGTGCCTGGGCGAACGTAGCGGGAACAGAGACCCAGTACTTC. J is TRBJ2-5 and V is TRBV30; 8 nucleotides match TRBD2. The J segment lost 4 bases and the V segment lost 5 bases, leaving 9 bases of the junction unmatched. The CDR3 spans 14 residues. The V gene's germline CDR1 is GTSNPN and CDR2 SVGIG (reference sequence).

The chain employs TRBV15 and TRBJ1-4, with a weak D call TRBD1 (6 bases). The CDR3 is made up of 17 amino acids. With 1 base removed from V and 7 bases from J, the gap between germline ends came to 19 bases. Germline V gene data show CDR1 as LNHNV and CDR2 as YYDKDF (reference sequence). The CDR3 here is CATSRAWGGRPSEKLFF. CDR3 in DNA: TGTGCCACCAGCAGAGCCTGGGGGGGCAGGCCTTCTGAAAAACTGTTTTTT.

The V and J genes are TRBV6-5 and TRBJ1-1; 12 nucleotides align to TRBD1. With 6 bases clipped from V and 0 bases from J, the junction kept 2 bases outside the gene matches. The V gene's germline CDR1 is MNHEY and CDR2 SVGAGI. This CDR3 is built from 15 residues. The CDR3 here is CASRGTGGVNTEAFF. CDR3 DNA sequence: TGTGCCAGCAGGGGGACAGGGGGCGTGAACACTGAAGCTTTCTTT.

The chain couples TRBV7-7 to TRBJ2-1; 7 bases line up with TRBD2. CDR3 length equals 12 residues. Germline assignment: CDR1 SSHAT and CDR2 FNYEAQ (reference sequence). V was clipped by 6 bases and J by 14 bases; unmatched bases: 10. DNA of the CDR3: TGTGCCAGCAGACATGGGGGGGGGACTAAGTTCTTC. Translation gives CASRHGGGTKFF.

With regard to this clone: This sample includes further DNA sequences coding for the same CDR3. This sequence joins TRBV6-1 and TRBJ1-5, with a possible D match to TRBD1 (6 bases). The CDR3 runs to 13 residues. Germline loops: CDR1 MNHNS, CDR2 SASEGT. V was clipped by 8 bases and J by 4 bases, with 12 bases between them. CDR3: CASCRGGNQPQHF. In DNA form, the CDR3 reads TGTGCCAGCTGCAGGGGAGGAAATCAGCCCCAGCATTTT.

This clone was seen only a few times. Other nucleotide sequences in the sample specify the same CDR3. The rearrangement joins TRBV5-1 to TRBJ1-1; D not resolved. Germline V gives CDR1 SGHRS, CDR2 YFSETQ. Trimming cost V 1 base and J 2 bases, with 6 bases left between them. The CDR3 runs to 13 residues. The CDR3 DNA sequence: TGCGCCAGCAGCTTGCAAGACAACACTGAAGCTTTCTTT. Translating gives CASSLQDNTEAFF.

The rearrangement links TRBV28 to TRBJ2-3, with 12 bases fitting TRBD2. The germline gives CDR1 MDHEN, CDR2 SYDVKM. The CDR3 extends over 18 amino acids. V lost 7 bases, J lost 1 base, and 12 bases stayed unmatched. CDR3 DNA: TGTGCCAGCACCTTAGGGACTAGCGGGTCTCCACGCACAGATACGCAGTATTTT. Its protein product is CASTLGTSGSPRTDTQYF.

The genes are TRBV7-2 and TRBJ1-4; the match to TRBD1 covers 10 bases. Trimming cost V 1 base and J 8 bases; bases outside gene matches: 7. The V gene's germline CDR1 is SGHTA and CDR2 FQGNSA. The CDR3 consists of 16 residues. The CDR3: CASSLVSTGGSEKLFF. As DNA, the CDR3 is TGTGCCAGCAGCTTAGTCTCGACAGGGGGCTCGGAAAAACTGTTTTTT.

The CDR3 DNA is TGTGCCAGTAGTATGCAGAGGAACACTGAAGCTTTCTTT. Translating gives CASSMQRNTEAFF. V and J are TRBV19 and TRBJ1-1; D not resolved. The CDR3 has 13 amino acids. Germline V gives CDR1 LNHDA, CDR2 SQIVND (reference sequence). The V gene lost 3 bases and the J gene lost 1 base, with 6 bases spanning the gap.

This chain uses TRBV4-1 with TRBJ2-5; D unresolved. The germline CDR1 and CDR2 sequences are MGHRA and YSYEKL. The CDR3 consists of 12 residues. V lost 3 bases and J lost 5, with 7 bases in between. For the CDR3, the DNA is TGCGCCAGCAGCCAGGCTACGGAGACCCAGTACTTC. Its translation: CASSQATETQYF.

This clone was observed once. V is TRBV5-4 and J is TRBJ1-1; no firm D call. This CDR3 has 14 amino acids. The V gene's germline CDR1 is SGHNT and CDR2 YYREEE (reference sequence). V was pared by 4 bases and J by 2 bases, with 12 bases between. This CDR3 is CASSSRVSNTEAFF. The DNA for the CDR3 is TGTGCCAGCAGCAGCCGGGTCTCAAACACTGAAGCTTTCTTT.

The chain is built from TRBV27 and TRBJ1-1; TRBD1 matches at 7 bases. CDR3 size: 16 residues. Per the germline V gene, CDR1 is MNHEY and CDR2 is SMNVEV (reference sequence). V dropped 2 bases and J dropped 2; count of bases not matched to a gene: 8. CDR3 protein: CASSLLPGQTNTEAFF. In DNA, the CDR3 is TGTGCCAGCAGTTTACTTCCGGGACAGACTAACACTGAAGCTTTCTTT.

This chain uses TRBV5-1 with TRBJ1-3; D is undetermined. Germline CDR1 is SGHRS and CDR2 is YFSETQ. This CDR3 has 13 residues. V was clipped by 0 bases and J by 4 bases, with 5 bases between them. The DNA for the CDR3 is TGCGCCAGCAGCTTGGCCCCGGGAAACACCATATATTTT. Protein: CASSLAPGNTIYF. Full variable domain (missing parts from reference TRBV5-1 and TRBJ1-3): KAGVTQTPRYLIKTRGQQVTLSCSPISGHRSVSWYQQTPGQGLQFLFEYFSETQRNKGNFPGRFSGRQFSNSRSEMNVSTLELGDSALYLCASSLAPGNTIYFGEGSWLTVV.

The CDR3 reads CSALMVDYGYTF. The DNA of the CDR3 is TGCAGCGCTCTAATGGTCGACTATGGCTACACCTTC. This chain uses TRBV29-1 with TRBJ1-2; D is undetermined. From germline, CDR1 is SQVTM and CDR2 ANQGSEA. This CDR3 has 12 amino acids. V was cut by 7 bases and J by 3 bases, with 12 bases left in between.

The V and J genes are TRBV7-2 and TRBJ1-4, with 7 bases lining up with TRBD1. This CDR3 spans 14 amino acids. Germline V CDR1 and CDR2: SGHTA, FQGNSA. V lost 1 base and J lost 7; bases outside the gene matches: 3. The CDR3 DNA is TGTGCCAGCAGCTTAGAGGCAGGGGGTGAAAAACTGTTTTTT. Its protein is CASSLEAGGEKLFF. The full variable domain, in which reference TRBV7-2 and TRBJ1-4 provide the parts outside the CDR3, is GAGVSQSPSNKVTEKGKDVELRCDPISGHTALYWYRQSLGQGLEFLIYFQGNSAPDKSGLPSDRFSAERTGGSVSTLTIQRTQQEDSAVYLCASSLEAGGEKLFFGSGTQLSVL.

The chain combines TRBV5-1 with TRBJ2-2; D unclear. V was trimmed by 0 bases and J by 0 bases, leaving 12 bases between them. The CDR3 extends over 17 amino acids. The germline V gene encodes CDR1 SGHRS and CDR2 YFSETQ. In nucleotides, the CDR3 is TGCGCCAGCAGCTTGGACGGTTCCCTCGCGAACACCGGGGAGCTGTTTTTT. Protein sequence: CASSLDGSLANTGELFF.

The chain links TRBV6-5 to TRBJ2-5; perhaps TRBD1 as D (5 bases). V lost 2 bases, J lost 5 bases, and 9 bases lay in between. The CDR3 runs to 13 residues. Looked up from germline, CDR1 is MNHEY and CDR2 is SVGAGI. The CDR3 DNA reads as TGTGCCAGCAGTTACGGATCAGGGGAGACCCAGTACTTC. It yields the protein CASSYGSGETQYF.

The chain carries TRBV9 and TRBJ1-1; maybe TRBD1 (5 bases). V lost 4 bases and J lost 0, with 16 bases in between. Germline loops: CDR1 SGDLS, CDR2 YYNGEE. This CDR3 has 16 amino acids. The CDR3 is CASSTLPQGLNTEAFF. Written as DNA, the CDR3 is TGTGCCAGCAGCACCCTCCCCCAGGGACTGAACACTGAAGCTTTCTTT.